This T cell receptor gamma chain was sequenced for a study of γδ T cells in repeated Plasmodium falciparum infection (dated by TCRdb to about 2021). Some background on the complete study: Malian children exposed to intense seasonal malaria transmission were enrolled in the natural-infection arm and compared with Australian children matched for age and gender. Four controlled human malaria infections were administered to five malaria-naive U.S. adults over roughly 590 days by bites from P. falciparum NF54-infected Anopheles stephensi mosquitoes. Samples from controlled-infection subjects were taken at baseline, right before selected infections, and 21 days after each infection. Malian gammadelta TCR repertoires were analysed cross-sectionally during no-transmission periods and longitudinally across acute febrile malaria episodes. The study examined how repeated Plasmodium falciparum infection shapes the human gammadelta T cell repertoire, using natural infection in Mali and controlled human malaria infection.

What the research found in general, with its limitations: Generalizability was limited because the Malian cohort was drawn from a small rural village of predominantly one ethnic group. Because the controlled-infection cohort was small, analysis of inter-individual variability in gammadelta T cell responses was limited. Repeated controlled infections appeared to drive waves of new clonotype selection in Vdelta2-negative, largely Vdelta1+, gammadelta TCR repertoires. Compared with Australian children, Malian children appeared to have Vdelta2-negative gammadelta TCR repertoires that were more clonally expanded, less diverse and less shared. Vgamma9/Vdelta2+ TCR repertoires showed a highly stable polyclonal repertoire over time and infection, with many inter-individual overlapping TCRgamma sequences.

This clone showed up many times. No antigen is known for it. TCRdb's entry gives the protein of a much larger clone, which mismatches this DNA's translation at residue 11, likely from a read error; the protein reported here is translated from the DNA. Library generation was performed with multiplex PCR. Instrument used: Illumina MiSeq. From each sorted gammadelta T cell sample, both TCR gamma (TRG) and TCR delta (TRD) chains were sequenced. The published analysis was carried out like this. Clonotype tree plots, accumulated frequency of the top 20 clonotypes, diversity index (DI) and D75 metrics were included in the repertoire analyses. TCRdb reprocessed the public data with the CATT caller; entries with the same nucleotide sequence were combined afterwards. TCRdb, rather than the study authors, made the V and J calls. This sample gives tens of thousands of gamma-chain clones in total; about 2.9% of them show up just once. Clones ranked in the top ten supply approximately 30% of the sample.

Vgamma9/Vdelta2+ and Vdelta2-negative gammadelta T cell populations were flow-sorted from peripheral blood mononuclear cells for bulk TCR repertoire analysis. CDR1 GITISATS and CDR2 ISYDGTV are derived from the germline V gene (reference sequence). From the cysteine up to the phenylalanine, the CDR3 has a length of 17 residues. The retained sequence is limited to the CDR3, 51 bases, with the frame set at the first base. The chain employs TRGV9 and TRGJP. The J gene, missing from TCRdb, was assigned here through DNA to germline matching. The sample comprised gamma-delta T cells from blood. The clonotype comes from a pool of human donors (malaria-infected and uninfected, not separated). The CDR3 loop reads CALWEGKQELSKKIKVF. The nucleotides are TGTGCCTTGTGGGAAGGAAAACAAGAGTTGAGCAAAAAAATCAAGGTATTT.